The rows below give T cell receptor beta chains drawn from one sample of a study of identical twins. Each CDR3 protein gets one entry after TCRdb re-called the 5' RACE reads with MiXCR. Found here are approximately 300,000 distinct CDR3 sequences, roughly 10% of them singletons; the top ten hold about 7.1%. Another study also made use of these data, one on yellow fever vaccine responses in identical twins.

Material for sequencing was CD8+ T cells sorted from blood. The receptors were gathered from a woman between 18 and 30 years old in good health. The conserved cysteine and the conserved F or W are not part of the CDR3 here. Fields, in order: clone size, J gene, D gene, V gene, CDR3 protein. The D gene is left open where the match is weak. Clone size appears in some rows only: once, few, many, or a class for an expanded clone.

abundance: .; j_gene: TRBJ2-3; d_gene: TRBD1; v_gene: TRBV15; CDR3aa: ATNRQGGTDTQY
abundance: medium-sized; j_gene: TRBJ2-1; d_gene: TRBD2; v_gene: TRBV7-8; CDR3aa: ASKISSGSSYNEQF
abundance: few; j_gene: TRBJ2-7; d_gene: TRBD1; v_gene: TRBV29-1; CDR3aa: SVETGQAYEQY
abundance: many; j_gene: TRBJ2-2; d_gene: .; v_gene: TRBV4-2; CDR3aa: ASSQVENTGELF
abundance: many; j_gene: TRBJ1-1; d_gene: .; v_gene: TRBV29-1; CDR3aa: SAEGGNTEAF
abundance: few; j_gene: TRBJ2-1; d_gene: TRBD1; v_gene: TRBV11-1; CDR3aa: ASSDQGDGENPKYDEQF
abundance: many; j_gene: TRBJ1-1; d_gene: .; v_gene: TRBV5-5; CDR3aa: ASSVPKAVDTEAF
abundance: .; j_gene: TRBJ2-3; d_gene: TRBD2; v_gene: TRBV4-2; CDR3aa: ASSLISGLETDTQY
abundance: many; j_gene: TRBJ2-7; d_gene: .; v_gene: TRBV7-9; CDR3aa: ATSRVGDYEQY
abundance: few; j_gene: TRBJ1-3; d_gene: .; v_gene: TRBV7-9; CDR3aa: ASSSGDGEN
abundance: few; j_gene: TRBJ2-3; d_gene: .; v_gene: TRBV4-2; CDR3aa: ASSQGGTLDTQY
abundance: many; j_gene: TRBJ2-7; d_gene: TRBD1; v_gene: TRBV27; CDR3aa: ASSSADRVYEQY
abundance: many; j_gene: TRBJ2-7; d_gene: TRBD2; v_gene: TRBV10-3; CDR3aa: AISEKEREVYEQY
abundance: .; j_gene: TRBJ2-3; d_gene: .; v_gene: TRBV30; CDR3aa: AWSRGVTDTQY
abundance: few; j_gene: TRBJ1-5; d_gene: .; v_gene: TRBV7-8; CDR3aa: ASSLTGTHNQPQH
abundance: many; j_gene: TRBJ2-7; d_gene: .; v_gene: TRBV15; CDR3aa: ATSRDANSINEQY
abundance: many; j_gene: TRBJ2-7; d_gene: TRBD2; v_gene: TRBV4-2; CDR3aa: ASSQAAGEARREEYGSYEQY
abundance: many; j_gene: TRBJ2-1; d_gene: .; v_gene: TRBV6-2/TRBV6-3; CDR3aa: ASSYTRVWEQF
abundance: few; j_gene: TRBJ2-5; d_gene: TRBD2; v_gene: TRBV20-1; CDR3aa: SARDLAGVTRETQY
abundance: .; j_gene: TRBJ2-1; d_gene: .; v_gene: TRBV27; CDR3aa: ASSPQGIFDEQF
abundance: few; j_gene: TRBJ2-3; d_gene: .; v_gene: TRBV6-1; CDR3aa: ASSQGILSDTQY
abundance: few; j_gene: TRBJ2-7; d_gene: TRBD2; v_gene: TRBV4-1; CDR3aa: ASRVTSGPSYEQY
abundance: many; j_gene: TRBJ2-1; d_gene: .; v_gene: TRBV29-1; CDR3aa: STFPGPPYNEQF
abundance: many; j_gene: TRBJ2-1; d_gene: .; v_gene: TRBV20-1; CDR3aa: SASFWTGGEGDEQF
abundance: few; j_gene: TRBJ2-5; d_gene: TRBD2; v_gene: TRBV20-1; CDR3aa: SARFSLAGVQETQY
abundance: few; j_gene: TRBJ1-2; d_gene: .; v_gene: TRBV6-5; CDR3aa: ASSYSPANYGYT
abundance: many; j_gene: TRBJ2-5; d_gene: TRBD2; v_gene: TRBV7-9; CDR3aa: ASSLHPGGSQETQY
abundance: many; j_gene: TRBJ2-3; d_gene: .; v_gene: TRBV27; CDR3aa: ASSLFDYSTDTQY
abundance: many; j_gene: TRBJ2-1; d_gene: .; v_gene: TRBV3-1; CDR3aa: ASSQDPYYNEQF
abundance: few; j_gene: TRBJ2-7; d_gene: TRBD1; v_gene: TRBV25-1; CDR3aa: ASSTEGAGFGEQY
abundance: .; j_gene: TRBJ2-5; d_gene: .; v_gene: TRBV6-6; CDR3aa: ASSLNVGRTQY
abundance: few; j_gene: TRBJ2-5; d_gene: .; v_gene: TRBV29-1; CDR3aa: SVDQQETQY
abundance: few; j_gene: TRBJ2-7; d_gene: TRBD2; v_gene: TRBV5-6; CDR3aa: ASTDGTSGTYEQY
abundance: .; j_gene: TRBJ1-1; d_gene: .; v_gene: TRBV29-1; CDR3aa: SAPQNTEAF
abundance: many; j_gene: TRBJ2-7; d_gene: TRBD1; v_gene: TRBV10-3; CDR3aa: AISDDRATYEQY
abundance: few; j_gene: TRBJ2-1; d_gene: TRBD2; v_gene: TRBV4-3; CDR3aa: ASSQVSSGSYNEQF
abundance: many; j_gene: TRBJ2-3; d_gene: .; v_gene: TRBV7-3; CDR3aa: ASSLIPGTDTQY
abundance: few; j_gene: TRBJ2-2; d_gene: TRBD2; v_gene: TRBV4-1; CDR3aa: ASSPPAAGGTGELF
abundance: few; j_gene: TRBJ2-7; d_gene: .; v_gene: TRBV7-9; CDR3aa: ASSSTQRYEQY
abundance: few; j_gene: TRBJ1-6; d_gene: TRBD1; v_gene: TRBV19; CDR3aa: ASRGQNSPLH
abundance: few; j_gene: TRBJ2-7; d_gene: TRBD1; v_gene: TRBV9; CDR3aa: ASSPEARTGGQDYRYEQY
abundance: .; j_gene: TRBJ1-2; d_gene: .; v_gene: TRBV2; CDR3aa: ASSEAHYYGYT
abundance: few; j_gene: TRBJ2-6; d_gene: .; v_gene: TRBV7-7; CDR3aa: ASSSPGANVLT
abundance: .; j_gene: TRBJ1-4; d_gene: TRBD1; v_gene: TRBV5-1; CDR3aa: ASSPQGSEEKLF
abundance: few; j_gene: TRBJ2-7; d_gene: TRBD2; v_gene: TRBV7-8; CDR3aa: ASSFRGGLAAYEQY
abundance: .; j_gene: TRBJ2-7; d_gene: TRBD1; v_gene: TRBV3-1; CDR3aa: ASSQVSLGTGPYEQY
abundance: few; j_gene: TRBJ2-6; d_gene: .; v_gene: TRBV19; CDR3aa: ASELGSGANVLT
abundance: .; j_gene: TRBJ2-1; d_gene: TRBD2; v_gene: TRBV11-2; CDR3aa: ASSLILAGLNEQF